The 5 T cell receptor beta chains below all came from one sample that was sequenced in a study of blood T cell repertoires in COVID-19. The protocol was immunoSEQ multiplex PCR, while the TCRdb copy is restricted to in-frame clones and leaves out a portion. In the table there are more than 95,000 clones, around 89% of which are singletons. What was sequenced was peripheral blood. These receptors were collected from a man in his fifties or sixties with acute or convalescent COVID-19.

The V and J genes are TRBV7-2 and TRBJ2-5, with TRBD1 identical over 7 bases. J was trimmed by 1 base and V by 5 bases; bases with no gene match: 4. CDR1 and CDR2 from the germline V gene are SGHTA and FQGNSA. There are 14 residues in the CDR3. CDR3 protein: CASSRAGGQETQYF. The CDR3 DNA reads TGTGCCAGCAGCCGGGCAGGGGGCCAAGAGACCCAGTACTTC.

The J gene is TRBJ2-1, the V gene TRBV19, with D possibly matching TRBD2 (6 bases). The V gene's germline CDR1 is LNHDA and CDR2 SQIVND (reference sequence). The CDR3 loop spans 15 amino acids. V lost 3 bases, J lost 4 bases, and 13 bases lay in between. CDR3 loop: CASSILAADYNEQFF. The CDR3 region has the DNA TGTGCCAGTAGTATTTTAGCGGCCGATTACAATGAGCAGTTCTTC.

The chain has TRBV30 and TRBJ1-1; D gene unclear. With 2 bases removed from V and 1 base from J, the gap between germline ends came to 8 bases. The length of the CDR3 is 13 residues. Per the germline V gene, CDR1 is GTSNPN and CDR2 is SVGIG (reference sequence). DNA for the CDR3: TGTGCCTGGAGTTGGGCCAAGAACACTGAAGCTTTCTTT. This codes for CAWSWAKNTEAFF.

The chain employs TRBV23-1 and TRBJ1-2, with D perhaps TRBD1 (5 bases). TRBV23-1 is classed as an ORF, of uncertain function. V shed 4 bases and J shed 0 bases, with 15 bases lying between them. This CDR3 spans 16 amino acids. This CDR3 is CASSRRSRVSNYGYTF. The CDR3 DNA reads TGCGCCAGCAGTCGCCGTTCCAGGGTATCTAACTATGGCTACACCTTC.

The CDR3 region is CASRAGSEQFF. DNA of the CDR3: TGTGCCAGCAGAGCGGGATCTGAGCAGTTCTTC. The chain carries TRBV9 and TRBJ2-1; 7 bases fit TRBD2. Germline V gene lookup returns CDR1 SGDLS and CDR2 YYNGEE. The CDR3 consists of 11 residues. J gave up 9 bases and V 5 bases, and 2 bases lay outside the gene matches.